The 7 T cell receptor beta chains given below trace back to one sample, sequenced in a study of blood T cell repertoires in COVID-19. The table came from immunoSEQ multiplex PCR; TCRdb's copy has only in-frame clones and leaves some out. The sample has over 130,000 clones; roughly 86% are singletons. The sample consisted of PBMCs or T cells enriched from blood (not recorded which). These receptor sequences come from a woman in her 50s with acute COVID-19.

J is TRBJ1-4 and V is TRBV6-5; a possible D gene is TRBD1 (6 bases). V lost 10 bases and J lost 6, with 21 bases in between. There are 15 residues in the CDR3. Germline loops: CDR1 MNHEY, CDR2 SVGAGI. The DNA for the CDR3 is TGTGCCACCCAAACAGGGTCAACTGGGGATGAAAAACTGTTTTTT. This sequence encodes CATQTGSTGDEKLFF.

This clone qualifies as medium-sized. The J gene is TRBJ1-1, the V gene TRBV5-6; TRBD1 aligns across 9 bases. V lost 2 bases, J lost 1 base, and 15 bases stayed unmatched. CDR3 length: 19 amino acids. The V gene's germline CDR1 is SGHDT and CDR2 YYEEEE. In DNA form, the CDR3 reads TGTGCCAGCAGCTTCGCCGTTGGACAGGGGCCCTATTCGAACACTGAAGCTTTCTTT. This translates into CASSFAVGQGPYSNTEAFF. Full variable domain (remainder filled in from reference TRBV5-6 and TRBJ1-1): DAGVTQSPTHLIKTRGQQVTLRCSPKSGHDTVSWYQQALGQGPQFIFQYYEEEERQRGNFPDRFSGHQFPNYSSELNVNALLLGDSALYLCASSFAVGQGPYSNTEAFFGQGTRLTVV.

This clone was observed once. The CDR3: CASSWKEGGYTF. The CDR3 nucleotides read TGCGCCAGCAGCTGGAAAGAGGGAGGCTACACCTTC. The gene calls are TRBV5-1 and TRBJ1-2; no clear D gene. From germline, CDR1 is SGHRS and CDR2 YFSETQ. The CDR3 is made up of 12 amino acids. With 3 bases removed from V and 8 bases from J, the gap between germline ends came to 11 bases.

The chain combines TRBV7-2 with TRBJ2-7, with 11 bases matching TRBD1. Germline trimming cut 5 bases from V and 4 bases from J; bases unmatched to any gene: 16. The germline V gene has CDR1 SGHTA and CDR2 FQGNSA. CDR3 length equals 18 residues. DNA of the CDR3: TGTGCCAGCAGCCCCCGGACAGGGGGCCACATCAACGGGTACGAGCAGTACTTC. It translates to CASSPRTGGHINGYEQYF.

The CDR3 protein is CASSLRTGPDQPQHF. The CDR3 DNA sequence: TGTGCCAGTAGTCTCCGGACAGGGCCGGATCAGCCCCAGCATTTT. The chain links TRBV19 to TRBJ1-5; 8 bases align to TRBD1. CDR3 length equals 15 residues. J lost 5 bases, V lost 5 bases, and 8 bases had no gene match. CDR1 LNHDA and CDR2 SQIVND come from the germline V gene (reference sequence). The full variable domain, with the rest looked up from reference TRBV19 and TRBJ1-5, is DGGITQSPKYLFRKEGQNVTLSCEQNLNHDAMYWYRQDPGQGLRLIYYSQIVNDFQKGDIAEGYSVSREKKESFPLTVTSAQKNPTAFYLCASSLRTGPDQPQHFGDGTRLSIL.

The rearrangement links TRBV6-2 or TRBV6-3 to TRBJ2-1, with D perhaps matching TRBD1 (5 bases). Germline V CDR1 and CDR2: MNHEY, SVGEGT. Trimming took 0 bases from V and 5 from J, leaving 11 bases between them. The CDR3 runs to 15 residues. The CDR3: CASSYSTWGHNEQFF. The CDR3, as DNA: TGTGCCAGCAGTTACTCGACCTGGGGCCACAATGAGCAGTTCTTC.

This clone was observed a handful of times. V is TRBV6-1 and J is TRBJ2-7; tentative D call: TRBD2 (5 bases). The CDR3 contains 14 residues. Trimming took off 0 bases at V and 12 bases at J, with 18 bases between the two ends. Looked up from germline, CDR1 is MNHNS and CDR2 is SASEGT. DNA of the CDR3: TGTGCCAGCAGTGAAGCCCTGGAACGGACTCTTGGGTACTTC. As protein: CASSEALERTLGYF.